A selection of T cell receptor beta chains follows, all from one sample in a study of response to subunit inactivated influenza vaccine. TCRdb used MiXCR to reprocess the RT-PCR reads, holding one entry per CDR3 protein. The sample shows hundreds of thousands of distinct CDR3 sequences, approximately 14% of them seen only once. The sequences come from PBMCs from blood, collected approximately 15 days before vaccination. Receptor source: a man aged 45-65 years who received an inactivated influenza vaccine. Both conserved end residues are part of each CDR3. A D gene is named only where the DNA matches it firmly. Part of the rows lack a size; the others show once, few, many or a class for expanded clones.

NA	TRBJ2-2	NA	TRBV6-2/TRBV6-3	CASSLYRVASHTGELFF	TGTGCCAGCAGTCTTTATCGTGTAGCGTCTCACACCGGGGAGCTGTTTTTT
NA	TRBJ2-1	TRBD1	TRBV5-1	CASSPGTGSHNEQFF	TGCGCCAGCAGCCCCGGGACAGGGAGCCACAATGAGCAGTTCTTC
few	TRBJ2-3	NA	TRBV15	CATSRERAASTDTQYF	TGTGCCACCAGCAGAGAAAGGGCCGCTAGCACAGATACGCAGTATTTT
few	TRBJ2-5	TRBD2	TRBV20-1	CSARDRTSGRWETQYF	TGCAGTGCTAGAGACCGGACTAGCGGGAGGTGGGAGACCCAGTACTTC
many	TRBJ2-2	TRBD1	TRBV7-7	CASSPGQTNTGELFF	TGTGCTAGCAGCCCGGGACAGACGAACACCGGGGAGCTGTTTTTT
NA	TRBJ2-1	TRBD2	TRBV11-1	CASSLGSLSGRAYNEQFF	TGTGCCAGCAGCTTAGGAAGTCTGTCCGGGAGGGCCTACAATGAGCAGTTCTTC
NA	TRBJ1-5	TRBD1	TRBV27	CANPGQGVQPQHF	TGTGCCAACCCGGGACAGGGGGTTCAGCCCCAGCATTTT
NA	TRBJ2-5	NA	TRBV5-1	CASTTPGRETQYF	TGCGCCAGCACGACTCCGGGGAGGGAGACCCAGTACTTC
NA	TRBJ1-4	NA	TRBV20-1	CSAREPSNEKLFF	TGCAGTGCTAGAGAGCCCTCTAATGAAAAACTGTTTTTT
many	TRBJ2-1	TRBD2	TRBV12-3/TRBV12-4	CASSLGTIYNEQFF	TGTGCCAGCAGCCTTGGGACTATCTACAATGAGCAGTTCTTC
few	TRBJ1-2	NA	TRBV6-1	CASGTSLGDYGYTF	TGTGCCAGCGGGACGTCGCTGGGAGATTATGGCTACACCTTC
NA	TRBJ2-7	NA	TRBV10-3	CAITTGAGDEQYF	TGTGCCATCACCACCGGGGCTGGAGACGAGCAGTACTTC
NA	TRBJ1-3	NA	TRBV12-3/TRBV12-4	CASRVASGNTIYF	TGTGCCAGCAGGGTGGCATCTGGAAACACCATATATTTT
NA	TRBJ2-1	NA	TRBV9	CASSVDADWGSRGPYNEQFF	TGTGCCAGCAGCGTAGACGCGGATTGGGGCAGCCGTGGACCCTACAATGAGCAGTTCTTC
few	TRBJ2-5	NA	TRBV16	CASSHRTDPIKGQYF	TGTGCCAGCAGCCACCGGACAGACCCAATCAAGGGCCAGTACTTC
few	TRBJ1-1	TRBD1	TRBV4-1	CASSQEVTGVTEAFF	TGCGCCAGCAGCCAAGAAGTAACAGGGGTCACTGAAGCTTTCTTT
few	TRBJ2-7	NA	TRBV6-2/TRBV6-3	CASSPNFEQYF	TGTGCCAGCAGTCCAAATTTCGAGCAGTACTTC
NA	TRBJ1-4	TRBD1	TRBV12-3/TRBV12-4	CASRRDSTIEKLFF	TGTGCCAGCAGAAGGGACAGCACAATTGAAAAACTGTTTTTT
few	TRBJ2-7	NA	TRBV20-1	CSARGTFSYEQYF	TGCAGTGCTAGGGGCACCTTCTCCTACGAGCAGTACTTC
NA	TRBJ1-6	NA	TRBV6-2/TRBV6-3	CASSFGQPNSPLHF	TGTGCCAGCAGTTTCGGACAGCCTAATTCACCCCTCCACTTT
NA	TRBJ1-1	TRBD1	TRBV12-3/TRBV12-4	CASSLFGTGNAEAFF	TGTGCCAGCAGTTTATTCGGGACAGGGAATGCTGAAGCTTTCTTT
many	TRBJ1-1	NA	TRBV28	CASSRQINTEAFF	TGTGCCAGCAGCAGACAGATTAACACTGAAGCTTTCTTT
few	TRBJ2-3	NA	TRBV12-3/TRBV12-4	CASSFQATDTQYF	TGTGCCAGCAGTTTCCAAGCCACAGATACGCAGTATTTT
NA	TRBJ2-3	NA	TRBV7-2	CASSSRGGAIDTQYF	TGTGCCAGCAGCTCCCGAGGAGGGGCGATAGATACGCAGTATTTT
few	TRBJ1-6	TRBD1	TRBV30	CAWREAPGGGSPLHF	TGTGCCTGGAGGGAAGCCCCAGGGGGCGGTTCACCCCTCCACTTT
NA	TRBJ2-7	NA	TRBV12-3/TRBV12-4	CASSLGLWEQYF	TGTGCCAGCAGTTTAGGGCTTTGGGAGCAGTACTTC
few	TRBJ2-7	TRBD1	TRBV12-3/TRBV12-4	CASSRRRDRGYEQYF	TGTGCCAGCAGCCGACGCCGAGACAGGGGGTACGAGCAGTACTTC
few	TRBJ1-2	NA	TRBV25-1	CASSESFNYGYTF	TGTGCCAGCAGTGAATCCTTTAACTATGGCTACACCTTC
NA	TRBJ1-2	TRBD1	TRBV5-1	CASSRDSFYGYTF	TGCGCCAGCAGCCGGGACAGTTTCTATGGCTACACCTTC
NA	TRBJ2-7	NA	TRBV3-1	CARSQGRGYEQYF	TGTGCCCGCAGCCAAGGTCGGGGCTACGAGCAGTACTTC
NA	TRBJ2-5	NA	TRBV6-1	CASSVSGGTQYF	TGTGCCAGCAGTGTGTCGGGGGGCACCCAGTACTTC
many	TRBJ1-2	NA	TRBV18	CASSPPESFSGGYTF	TGTGCCAGCTCACCACCCGAGAGTTTTTCTGGTGGCTACACCTTC
few	TRBJ1-1	NA	TRBV6-1	CASREGGGVNTEAFF	TGTGCCAGCAGGGAAGGGGGGGGAGTGAACACTGAAGCTTTCTTT
few	TRBJ1-2	NA	TRBV7-9	CASSPWDIYGYTF	TGTGCCAGCAGCCCATGGGATATCTATGGCTACACCTTC
many	TRBJ2-7	NA	TRBV6-2/TRBV6-3	CASSFRGLFLREQYF	TGTGCCAGCAGTTTCAGGGGACTATTCCTCCGGGAGCAGTACTTC
NA	TRBJ2-5	NA	TRBV4-1	CASSQGPSQETQYF	TGCGCCAGCAGCCAAGGCCCATCCCAAGAGACCCAGTACTTC
NA	TRBJ2-2	NA	TRBV5-4	CASSLWVAGTGELFF	TGTGCCAGCAGCTTGTGGGTCGCGGGGACCGGGGAGCTGTTTTTT
NA	TRBJ1-1	NA	TRBV27	CASQVHRGYGEVTEAFF	TGTGCCAGCCAAGTCCATCGGGGATATGGAGAAGTCACTGAAGCTTTCTTT
many	TRBJ1-6	NA	TRBV5-1	CASSLEAGNSPLHF	TGCGCCAGCAGCTTGGAGGCAGGAAATTCACCCCTCCACTTT
NA	TRBJ2-2	NA	TRBV11-2	CASSSAYTNTGELFF	TGTGCCAGCAGCTCGGCTTATACGAACACCGGGGAGCTGTTTTTT
few	TRBJ2-3	TRBD2	TRBV20-1	CSARGTSGRPLWQYF	TGCAGTGCTAGAGGGACTAGCGGGAGGCCCCTATGGCAGTATTTT
few	TRBJ2-2	TRBD2	TRBV7-3	CASSLSTSGSPGELFF	TGTGCCAGCAGCTTAAGTACTAGCGGGAGCCCCGGGGAGCTGTTTTTT
NA	TRBJ2-5	TRBD2	TRBV12-3/TRBV12-4	CASSLTSAGETQYF	TGTGCCAGCAGTCTCACTAGCGCTGGAGAGACCCAGTACTTC
few	TRBJ1-5	NA	TRBV19	CASSMPRPSNQPQHF	TGTGCCAGTAGTATGCCCAGGCCCAGCAATCAGCCCCAGCATTTT
few	TRBJ2-5	NA	TRBV7-8	CASSLTTDNYSKETQYF	TGTGCCAGCAGCTTAACGACCGACAACTATTCCAAAGAGACCCAGTACTTC
many	TRBJ2-7	NA	TRBV30	CAWSSRDGTYEQYF	TGTGCCTGGAGTAGCCGGGACGGTACCTACGAGCAGTACTTC
NA	TRBJ1-1	NA	TRBV5-6	CASAPVRVSTEAFF	TGTGCCAGCGCTCCCGTGAGGGTTTCCACTGAAGCTTTCTTT
many	TRBJ2-3	TRBD2	TRBV28	CASSLTSGRVTDTQYF	TGTGCCAGCAGTTTAACTAGCGGGAGGGTCACAGATACGCAGTATTTT
NA	TRBJ2-3	NA	TRBV24-1	CATSDFSAGKRDTQYF	TGTGCCACCAGTGATTTTTCGGCAGGGAAGAGGGACACGCAGTATTTT
NA	TRBJ2-2	NA	TRBV5-4	CASSLQSPNTGELFF	TGTGCCAGCAGCTTGCAATCGCCGAACACCGGGGAGCTGTTTTTT
NA	TRBJ1-1	NA	TRBV12-3/TRBV12-4	CASRTGGANTEAFF	TGTGCCAGCAGAACTGGGGGGGCGAACACTGAAGCTTTCTTT